The rows below give T cell receptor beta chains drawn from one sample of a study of T cell clusters in autoimmune cytopenias. TCRdb reprocessed the multiplex PCR reads, with one entry per CDR3 protein and no DNA. This sample contains roughly 5,400 distinct CDR3 sequences. The specimen was peripheral blood. All receptors derive from a human donor with an autoimmune cytopenia or autoimmune hepatitis (not recorded which). The CDR3 runs from the conserved cysteine through the conserved F or W. The order of the fields is V gene, J gene, clone size, CDR3 protein. A clone size is listed for some rows: how often the clone was seen (once, few, many), or a class if it is expanded.

v_call: TRBV19; j_call: TRBJ1-4; clone_size: medium-sized; cdr3_aa: CASSTRQGASHRLFF
v_call: TRBV6-5; j_call: TRBJ1-2; clone_size: medium-sized; cdr3_aa: CASIPRYGQTYGYTF
v_call: TRBV19; j_call: TRBJ1-1; clone_size: medium-sized; cdr3_aa: CASSSRQGLDTEAFF
v_call: TRBV18; j_call: TRBJ1-2; clone_size: medium-sized; cdr3_aa: CASSPPENYGYTF
v_call: TRBV7-9; j_call: TRBJ1-2; clone_size: NA; cdr3_aa: CASRQGQDYGYTF
v_call: TRBV27; j_call: TRBJ2-3; clone_size: medium-sized; cdr3_aa: CASKTGLLDTQYF
v_call: TRBV5-5; j_call: TRBJ2-3; clone_size: medium-sized; cdr3_aa: CASSLGSGLAGGLTDTQYF
v_call: TRBV6-5; j_call: TRBJ2-5; clone_size: medium-sized; cdr3_aa: CASSYSGTQETQYF
v_call: TRBV4-3; j_call: TRBJ2-3; clone_size: NA; cdr3_aa: CASSPKPSVDTQYF
v_call: TRBV5-1; j_call: TRBJ1-4; clone_size: medium-sized; cdr3_aa: CASSLMTRGLGNEKLFF
v_call: TRBV18; j_call: TRBJ1-1; clone_size: NA; cdr3_aa: CASSPLQVPGRAFF
v_call: TRBV7-9; j_call: TRBJ2-1; clone_size: medium-sized; cdr3_aa: CASSAQLRDSEQFF
v_call: TRBV6-5; j_call: TRBJ2-4; clone_size: NA; cdr3_aa: CASSPGLAVAKNIQYF
v_call: TRBV10-3; j_call: TRBJ1-3; clone_size: NA; cdr3_aa: CAITDRGLGNTIYF
v_call: TRBV18; j_call: TRBJ1-6; clone_size: medium-sized; cdr3_aa: CASSPEEGSYNSPLHF
v_call: TRBV12-3/TRBV12-4; j_call: TRBJ2-7; clone_size: medium-sized; cdr3_aa: CASSFGLPEQYF
v_call: TRBV12-3/TRBV12-4; j_call: TRBJ1-1; clone_size: NA; cdr3_aa: CASSPTGVRIAGEAFF
v_call: TRBV13; j_call: TRBJ2-3; clone_size: medium-sized; cdr3_aa: CASSLVVGGPSDTQYF
v_call: TRBV7-9; j_call: TRBJ1-1; clone_size: NA; cdr3_aa: CASSLGEDKAFF
v_call: TRBV5-6; j_call: TRBJ2-1; clone_size: NA; cdr3_aa: CASSRGQGGHDEQFF
v_call: TRBV12-3/TRBV12-4; j_call: TRBJ2-7; clone_size: NA; cdr3_aa: CASRRGVTYYEQYF
v_call: TRBV5-1; j_call: TRBJ1-4; clone_size: NA; cdr3_aa: CASTYGRGLTNEKLFF
v_call: TRBV15; j_call: TRBJ2-5; clone_size: medium-sized; cdr3_aa: CATSRGQGIIETQYF
v_call: TRBV7-6; j_call: TRBJ2-5; clone_size: medium-sized; cdr3_aa: CASSLVPQETQYF
v_call: TRBV7-9; j_call: TRBJ2-1; clone_size: medium-sized; cdr3_aa: CASSDRTGGSGDEQFF
v_call: TRBV6-5; j_call: TRBJ2-5; clone_size: medium-sized; cdr3_aa: CASSYRQEETQYF
v_call: TRBV27; j_call: TRBJ1-1; clone_size: medium-sized; cdr3_aa: CASRRQGRSTEAFF
v_call: TRBV18; j_call: TRBJ1-2; clone_size: NA; cdr3_aa: CASSSDRSEGYTF
v_call: TRBV19; j_call: TRBJ1-1; clone_size: medium-sized; cdr3_aa: CASSMATAEAFF
v_call: TRBV30; j_call: TRBJ2-5; clone_size: medium-sized; cdr3_aa: CAWGKSGGRETQYF
v_call: TRBV7-9; j_call: TRBJ2-1; clone_size: NA; cdr3_aa: CASSPGLAGGPRGNEQFF
v_call: TRBV11-1; j_call: TRBJ2-5; clone_size: medium-sized; cdr3_aa: CASRPISSETQYF
v_call: TRBV18; j_call: TRBJ1-4; clone_size: NA; cdr3_aa: CASSPGGPSNEKLFF
v_call: TRBV7-2; j_call: TRBJ2-2; clone_size: NA; cdr3_aa: CASSLGGLAGRTGELFF
v_call: TRBV12-5; j_call: TRBJ1-1; clone_size: NA; cdr3_aa: CASGSGQGGHTEAFF
v_call: TRBV6-5; j_call: TRBJ2-6; clone_size: medium-sized; cdr3_aa: CACKGGGAGSGANVLTF
v_call: TRBV10-3; j_call: TRBJ1-2; clone_size: NA; cdr3_aa: CAISFGTNRNSYNYGYTF
v_call: TRBV7-9; j_call: TRBJ2-1; clone_size: NA; cdr3_aa: CASSPGFHEQFF
v_call: TRBV6-6; j_call: TRBJ2-7; clone_size: medium-sized; cdr3_aa: CASRGGIVGGRIDEQYF
v_call: TRBV4-2; j_call: TRBJ1-1; clone_size: NA; cdr3_aa: CASSQDGQGARNTEAFF
v_call: TRBV5-6; j_call: TRBJ2-2; clone_size: NA; cdr3_aa: CASSLGGGAGPLAGELFF
v_call: TRBV28; j_call: TRBJ1-6; clone_size: NA; cdr3_aa: CASSLEGRPLHF
v_call: TRBV20-1; j_call: TRBJ2-7; clone_size: NA; cdr3_aa: CSAVSPRGPAEQYF
v_call: TRBV20-1; j_call: TRBJ2-3; clone_size: NA; cdr3_aa: CSARSGGLADTQYF
v_call: TRBV27; j_call: TRBJ1-2; clone_size: medium-sized; cdr3_aa: CASSHGPGAYGYTF
v_call: TRBV19; j_call: TRBJ1-5; clone_size: medium-sized; cdr3_aa: CASSIVHQPQHF
v_call: TRBV5-1; j_call: TRBJ2-6; clone_size: NA; cdr3_aa: CASSLPRGSGANVLTF
v_call: TRBV19; j_call: TRBJ1-2; clone_size: medium-sized; cdr3_aa: CASSPQDRGYGGYTF
v_call: TRBV4-3; j_call: TRBJ2-5; clone_size: NA; cdr3_aa: CASSQDLLGMRETQYF
v_call: TRBV5-4; j_call: TRBJ2-3; clone_size: medium-sized; cdr3_aa: CASSLEVGSTDTQYF
v_call: TRBV14; j_call: TRBJ2-3; clone_size: NA; cdr3_aa: CASSPLLSTDTQYF
v_call: TRBV6-6; j_call: TRBJ1-2; clone_size: medium-sized; cdr3_aa: CASSPHPGTGSDGYTF
v_call: TRBV5-6; j_call: TRBJ1-1; clone_size: medium-sized; cdr3_aa: CASSLLRTEAFF
v_call: TRBV5-4; j_call: TRBJ1-2; clone_size: medium-sized; cdr3_aa: CASSLDRYNYGYTF
v_call: TRBV5-6; j_call: TRBJ2-3; clone_size: medium-sized; cdr3_aa: CASSFLGTGGIDTQYF
v_call: TRBV30; j_call: TRBJ1-1; clone_size: NA; cdr3_aa: CAWSWGDSEAFF